The 22 T cell receptor beta chains below were found in one sample sequenced in a study of human T cells and chemical hapten exposure. Noted time point: pre-sensitization, week 0. Treatment described: therapeutic diphenylcyclopropenone sensitization with weekly scalp DPC. MiXCR, applied by TCRdb to the RACE reads, yields one record per CDR3 protein. The profile shows more than 75,000 distinct CDR3 sequences, 9.6% of them singletons. The input for sequencing was whole blood, taken in connection with sensitization to the hapten diphenylcyclopropenone (DPC). The source of these receptors is a middle-aged woman with alopecia areata. Some clones in this sample may be carry-over from other donors' samples.

This clonotype was observed at least ten times. The CDR3 protein is CASSARGGKTQYF. The DNA for the CDR3 is TGTGCCAGCAGTGCCAGAGGCGGAAAGACCCAGTACTTC. The J gene is TRBJ2-5, the V gene TRBV25-1; the D is unclear. The CDR3 runs to 13 residues. With 4 bases removed from V and 6 bases from J, the gap between germline ends came to 12 bases. Germline V lookup: CDR1 MGHDK, CDR2 SYGVNS. The whole variable domain, filled in from reference TRBV25-1 and TRBJ2-5, reads EADIYQTPRYLVIGTGKKITLECSQTMGHDKMYWYQQDPGMELHLIHYSYGVNSTEKGDLSSESTVSRIRTEHFPLTLESARPSHTSQYLCASSARGGKTQYFGPGTRLLVL.

A word on this clonotype: Given a much more abundant clone one base away, this may be a read error. The V and J genes are TRBV6-5 and TRBJ2-3; 10 nucleotides line up with TRBD2. Trimming at V came to 5 bases and at J to 1 base, leaving 9 bases not matched to a gene. There are 17 residues in the CDR3. The V gene's germline CDR1 is MNHEY and CDR2 SVGAGI. The CDR3 sequence: CASSLGLAERGTDTQYF. The CDR3 region has the DNA TGTGCCAGCAGTCTCGGACTAGCGGAGAGGGGCACAGATACGCAGTATTTT.

The sample holds many counts of this clonotype. The DNA of the CDR3 is TGCAGTGCCCCGACAGGGGGAATCTATAATTCACCCCTCCACTTT. Protein product: CSAPTGGIYNSPLHF. V and J are TRBV20-1 and TRBJ1-6, with 9 bases identical to TRBD1. CDR3 size: 15 residues. Germline-derived CDR1 and CDR2 are DFQATT and SNEGSKA (reference sequence). With 6 bases clipped from V and 3 bases from J, the junction kept 6 bases outside the gene matches.

This clonotype was counted between two and nine times. The CDR3: CASSPAASNNEQFF. CDR3 coding DNA: TGTGCCAGCTCCCCGGCGGCATCTAACAATGAGCAGTTCTTC. J is TRBJ2-1 and V is TRBV18; no clear D. Germline CDR1 is KGHSH and CDR2 is LQKENI. This CDR3 is built from 14 residues. V lost 6 bases and J lost 5, with 14 bases in between.

The V gene is TRBV18, the J gene TRBJ1-2; 7 positions agree with TRBD1. The junction had 5 bases not matched to a gene; V was cut back by 0 bases and J by 4 bases. The germline gives CDR1 KGHSH, CDR2 LQKENI. This CDR3 is built from 15 residues. CDR3 sequence reads: CASSPPRDSLYGYTF. The CDR3 bases are TGTGCCAGCTCACCACCTCGGGACAGCCTCTATGGCTACACCTTC.

This clonotype came up many times. The chain joins TRBV7-9 to TRBJ1-2, with D possibly being TRBD1 (5 bases). CDR1 is SEHNR and CDR2 is FQNEAQ in the germline V gene (reference sequence). V lost 5 bases, J lost 3 bases, and 13 bases lay in between. CDR3 length equals 14 residues. In nucleotides, the CDR3 is TGTGCCAGCAGCCACAGAGACAGTTACTATGGCTACACCTTC. This codes for CASSHRDSYYGYTF.

This clonotype was observed a handful of times. The rearrangement uses TRBV3-1 and TRBJ2-7, with a possible D match to TRBD2 (5 bases). Germline V CDR1 and CDR2: LGHDT, YNNKEL (reference sequence). The CDR3 spans 13 residues. V was cut by 1 base and J by 9 bases, with 13 bases left in between. The CDR3 is CASSQGWESGQYF. DNA for the CDR3: TGTGCCAGCAGCCAAGGATGGGAGTCTGGGCAGTACTTC.

This clonotype has ten or more counts. This chain connects TRBV6-5 to TRBJ1-6; 11 bases match TRBD1. Per germline, CDR1 MNHEY and CDR2 SVGAGI. The CDR3 length is 15 residues. V trimming: 5 bases; J trimming: 8 bases; junction bases outside the gene matches: 5. CDR3: CASSRAGQGDSPLHF. The CDR3 coding sequence is TGTGCCAGCAGTCGGGCGGGACAGGGGGATTCACCCCTCCACTTT.

This clonotype has only a few counts. The chain joins TRBV18 to TRBJ1-2; 8 positions agree with TRBD1. From germline, CDR1 is KGHSH and CDR2 LQKENI. The CDR3 has 16 amino acids. V gave up 3 bases and J gave up 0 bases; unmatched junction bases: 6. This CDR3 reads CASSPPDRVSNYGYTF. The CDR3 DNA reads TGTGCCAGCTCACCGCCGGACAGGGTTTCTAACTATGGCTACACCTTC.

Only a few counts were recorded for this clonotype. The CDR3 bases are TGTGCCAGCAGTTTCTTGGACCGGAGGGGCTACACCTTC. This translates into CASSFLDRRGYTF. The chain links TRBV6-6 to TRBJ1-2; D is uncertain. Trimming took 4 bases from V and 8 from J, leaving 14 bases between them. The CDR3 totals 13 residues. Germline V gene lookup returns CDR1 MNHNY and CDR2 SVGAGI (reference sequence).

This clonotype was seen at least ten times. V usage is TRBV20-1 and J usage is TRBJ1-1; no clear D gene. Between the trimmed V and J ends, which lost 7 bases and 1 base, there was a span of 19 bases. The germline V gene has CDR1 DFQATT and CDR2 SNEGSKA (reference sequence). The CDR3 length is 15 residues. CDR3 protein: CSVGFMGWANTEAFF. CDR3 nucleotide sequence: TGCAGTGTAGGGTTTATGGGTTGGGCGAACACTGAAGCTTTCTTT.

This clonotype was seen ten or more times. This chain's CDR3 is CASSLTREQFF. In DNA form, the CDR3 reads TGTGCCAGCAGCCTGACGCGGGAGCAGTTCTTC. This chain uses TRBV28 with TRBJ2-1; D not certain. Germline values: CDR1 MDHEN, CDR2 SYDVKM. V dropped 6 bases and J dropped 10 bases, with 10 bases sitting between them. This CDR3 contains 11 residues.

This clonotype was seen ten or more times. V gene TRBV5-1 combines with J gene TRBJ1-4, with D uncertain. The germline CDR1 and CDR2 sequences are SGHRS and YFSETQ. Trimming took off 0 bases at V and 5 bases at J, with 8 bases between the two ends. The CDR3 contains 14 residues. The CDR3 spells CASSLDTRNEKLFF. CDR3 DNA: TGCGCCAGCAGCTTGGACACACGGAATGAAAAACTGTTTTTT. Full variable domain (remainder filled in from reference TRBV5-1 and TRBJ1-4): KAGVTQTPRYLIKTRGQQVTLSCSPISGHRSVSWYQQTPGQGLQFLFEYFSETQRNKGNFPGRFSGRQFSNSRSEMNVSTLELGDSALYLCASSLDTRNEKLFFGSGTQLSVL.

This clonotype was recorded once. The J gene is TRBJ1-2, the V gene TRBV20-1; a weak D match, TRBD1 (6 bases). Per germline, CDR1 DFQATT and CDR2 SNEGSKA (reference sequence). The ends were cut back, 5 bases at V and 8 bases at J, with 9 bases in the middle. CDR3 length: 10 amino acids. The CDR3 sequence is CSAYRVGYTF. In DNA, the CDR3 is TGCAGTGCTTACAGGGTGGGCTACACCTTC.

This clonotype occurred a few times. J is TRBJ2-2 and V is TRBV29-1, with 8 bases aligning to TRBD1. J was trimmed by 0 bases and V by 6 bases; bases with no gene match: 3. Germline V gives CDR1 SQVTM, CDR2 ANQGSEA. This CDR3 is 14 amino acids long. CDR3 sequence (DNA): TGCAGCGTCCCGGGACAGGCGAACACCGGGGAGCTGTTTTTT. Translation: CSVPGQANTGELFF.

This clonotype was seen a few times. The chain couples TRBV7-2 to TRBJ2-7; D is uncertain. Per the germline V gene, CDR1 is SGHTA and CDR2 is FQGNSA. The CDR3 totals 13 residues. Trimming removed 1 base at V and 2 bases at J, with 6 bases between. CDR3 sequence (DNA): TGTGCCAGCAGCTTAGGCTCAACCTACGAGCAGTACTTC. This codes for CASSLGSTYEQYF.

This chain joins TRBV9 and TRBJ2-7; maybe TRBD1 (6 bases). Germline values: CDR1 SGDLS, CDR2 YYNGEE. Trimming took off 5 bases at V and 4 bases at J, with 16 bases between the two ends. The CDR3 sequence is 14 residues long. The CDR3 coding sequence is TGTGCCAGCAGTTCCGCAGGGGTAGGGTACGAGCAGTACTTC. Its translation: CASSSAGVGYEQYF.

This rearrangement joins TRBV5-1 to TRBJ1-1, with D possibly TRBD1 on 5 matching bases. The CDR3 consists of 15 residues. The germline gives CDR1 SGHRS, CDR2 YFSETQ. V lost 3 bases and J lost 5, with 17 bases in between. The CDR3 DNA reads as TGCGCCAGCAGCTATGGGGCCCACGAGGTAACTGAAGCTTTCTTT. Amino acids: CASSYGAHEVTEAFF.

This clonotype was found a few times. The CDR3 here is CASSLRRDTQYF. CDR3 DNA sequence: TGTGCCAGCAGCTTAAGACGGGATACGCAGTATTTT. The chain uses TRBV11-2 and TRBJ2-3; D not resolved. V was cut by 2 bases and J by 6 bases, with 6 bases left in between. Per germline, CDR1 SGHAT and CDR2 FQNNGV. The length of the CDR3 is 12 residues.

The gene calls are TRBV5-1 and TRBJ2-3, with D tentatively TRBD1 (5 bases). This CDR3 is 14 amino acids long. Deletions cut 0 bases from V and 0 bases from J, with 5 bases between. Germline values: CDR1 SGHRS, CDR2 YFSETQ. Written as DNA, the CDR3 is TGCGCCAGCAGCTTGGACAGGAGCACAGATACGCAGTATTTT. Encoded protein: CASSLDRSTDTQYF.

The chain employs TRBV10-3 and TRBJ2-5, with D maybe TRBD1 (6 bases). V was shortened by 0 bases and J by 2 bases, with 13 bases between the two germline ends. Germline assignment: CDR1 ENHRY and CDR2 SYGVKD. The CDR3 is 16 residues long. Here the CDR3 reads CAISESKQGIQETQYF. In DNA, the CDR3 is TGTGCCATCAGTGAGTCGAAACAGGGTATTCAAGAGACCCAGTACTTC.

The genes are TRBV27 and TRBJ1-5, with TRBD1 matching over 7 bases. The length of the CDR3 is 15 residues. V dropped 3 bases and J dropped 2; count of bases not matched to a gene: 4. Germline-derived CDR1 and CDR2 are MNHEY and SMNVEV (reference sequence). CDR3 in amino acids: CASSFGTVGNQPQHF. In DNA form, the CDR3 reads TGTGCCAGCAGTTTCGGGACAGTGGGCAATCAGCCCCAGCATTTT.